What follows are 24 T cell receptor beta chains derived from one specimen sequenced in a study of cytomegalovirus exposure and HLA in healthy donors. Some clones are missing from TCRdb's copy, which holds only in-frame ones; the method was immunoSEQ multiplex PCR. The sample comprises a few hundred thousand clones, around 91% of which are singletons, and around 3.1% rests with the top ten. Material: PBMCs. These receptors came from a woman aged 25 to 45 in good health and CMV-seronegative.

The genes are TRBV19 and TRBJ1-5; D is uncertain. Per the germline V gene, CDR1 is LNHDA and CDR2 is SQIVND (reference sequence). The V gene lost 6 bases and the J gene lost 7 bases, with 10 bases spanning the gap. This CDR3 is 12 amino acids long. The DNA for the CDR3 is TGTGCCAGTAGAGACCCGGGCCAGCCCCAGCATTTT. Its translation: CASRDPGQPQHF.

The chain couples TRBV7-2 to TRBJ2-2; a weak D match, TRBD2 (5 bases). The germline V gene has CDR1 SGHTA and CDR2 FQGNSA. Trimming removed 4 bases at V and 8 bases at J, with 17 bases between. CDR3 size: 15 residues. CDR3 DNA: TGTGCCAGCAGCTCCCCCGGGATCCAAGGGGGGGAGCTGTTTTTT. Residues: CASSSPGIQGGELFF.

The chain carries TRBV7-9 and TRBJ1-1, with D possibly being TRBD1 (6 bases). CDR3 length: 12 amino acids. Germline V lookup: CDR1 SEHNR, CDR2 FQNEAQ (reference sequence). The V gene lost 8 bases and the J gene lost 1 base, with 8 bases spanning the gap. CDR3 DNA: TGTGCCAGCCTCAGGGGGAACACTGAAGCTTTCTTT. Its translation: CASLRGNTEAFF.

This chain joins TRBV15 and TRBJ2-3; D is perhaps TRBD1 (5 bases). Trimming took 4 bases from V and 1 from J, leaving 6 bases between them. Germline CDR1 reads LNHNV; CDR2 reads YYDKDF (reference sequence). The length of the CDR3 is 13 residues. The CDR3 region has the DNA TGTGCCACCAGCACAGGGCGCACAGATACGCAGTATTTT. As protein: CATSTGRTDTQYF.

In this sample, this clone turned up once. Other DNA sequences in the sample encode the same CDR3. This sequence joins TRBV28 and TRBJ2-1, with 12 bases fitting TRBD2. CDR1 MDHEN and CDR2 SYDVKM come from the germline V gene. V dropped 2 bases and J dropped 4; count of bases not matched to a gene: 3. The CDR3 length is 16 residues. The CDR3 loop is CASSLGLAGRYNEQFF. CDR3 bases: TGTGCCAGCAGTTTAGGACTAGCGGGAAGGTACAATGAGCAGTTCTTC.

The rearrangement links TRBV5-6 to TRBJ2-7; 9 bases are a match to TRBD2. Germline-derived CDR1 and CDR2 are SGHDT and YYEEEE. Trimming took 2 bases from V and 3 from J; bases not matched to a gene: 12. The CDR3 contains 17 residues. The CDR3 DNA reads TGTGCCAGCAGCTTAACCCTCTTTAGCGGGGGAATCTACGAGCAGTACTTC. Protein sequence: CASSLTLFSGGIYEQYF.

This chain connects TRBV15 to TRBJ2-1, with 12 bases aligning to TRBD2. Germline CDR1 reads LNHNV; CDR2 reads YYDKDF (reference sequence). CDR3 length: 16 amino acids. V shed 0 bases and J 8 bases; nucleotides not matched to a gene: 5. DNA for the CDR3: TGTGCCACCAGCAGAGATTTGGCTAGCGGGAGGGATGAGCAGTTCTTC. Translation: CATSRDLASGRDEQFF.

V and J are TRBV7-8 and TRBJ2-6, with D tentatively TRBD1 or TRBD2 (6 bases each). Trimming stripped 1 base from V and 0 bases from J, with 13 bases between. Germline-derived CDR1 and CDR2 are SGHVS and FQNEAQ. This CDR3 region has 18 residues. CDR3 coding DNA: TGTGCCAGCAGCTTAGAGAGGGGGAGGAACTCTGGGGCCAACGTCCTGACTTTC. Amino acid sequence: CASSLERGRNSGANVLTF.

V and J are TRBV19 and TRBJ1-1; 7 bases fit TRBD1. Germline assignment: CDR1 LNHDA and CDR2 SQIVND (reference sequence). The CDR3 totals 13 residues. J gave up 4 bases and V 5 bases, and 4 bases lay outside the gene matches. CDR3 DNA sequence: TGTGCCAGTAGTCCTACAGGGGCCACTGAAGCTTTCTTT. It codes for CASSPTGATEAFF. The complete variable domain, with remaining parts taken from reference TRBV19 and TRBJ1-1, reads DGGITQSPKYLFRKEGQNVTLSCEQNLNHDAMYWYRQDPGQGLRLIYYSQIVNDFQKGDIAEGYSVSREKKESFPLTVTSAQKNPTAFYLCASSPTGATEAFFGQGTRLTVV.

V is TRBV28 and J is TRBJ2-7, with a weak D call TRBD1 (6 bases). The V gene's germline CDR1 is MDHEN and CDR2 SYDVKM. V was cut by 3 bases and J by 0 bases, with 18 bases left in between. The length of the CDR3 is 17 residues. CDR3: CASSFLPKTGPSYEQYF. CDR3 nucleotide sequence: TGTGCCAGCAGTTTTTTACCCAAGACAGGTCCCTCCTACGAGCAGTACTTC.

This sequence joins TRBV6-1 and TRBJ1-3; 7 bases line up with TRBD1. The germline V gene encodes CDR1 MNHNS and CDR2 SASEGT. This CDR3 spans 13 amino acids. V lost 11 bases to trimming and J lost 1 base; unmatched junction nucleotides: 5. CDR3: CAALTGSGNTIYF. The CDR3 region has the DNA TGTGCCGCTCTGACAGGGTCTGGAAACACCATATATTTT.

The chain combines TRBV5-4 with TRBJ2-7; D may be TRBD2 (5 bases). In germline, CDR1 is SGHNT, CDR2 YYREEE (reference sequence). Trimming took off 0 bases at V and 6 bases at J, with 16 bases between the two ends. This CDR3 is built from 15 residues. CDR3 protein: CASSLAMEANTEQYF. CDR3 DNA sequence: TGTGCCAGCAGCTTGGCCATGGAGGCCAATACCGAGCAGTACTTC.

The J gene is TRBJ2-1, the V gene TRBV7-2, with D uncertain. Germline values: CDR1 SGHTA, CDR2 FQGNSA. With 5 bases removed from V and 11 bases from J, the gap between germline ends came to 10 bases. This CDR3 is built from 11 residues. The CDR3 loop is CASSQRGQQFF. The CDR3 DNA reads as TGTGCCAGCAGCCAACGTGGGCAGCAGTTCTTC.

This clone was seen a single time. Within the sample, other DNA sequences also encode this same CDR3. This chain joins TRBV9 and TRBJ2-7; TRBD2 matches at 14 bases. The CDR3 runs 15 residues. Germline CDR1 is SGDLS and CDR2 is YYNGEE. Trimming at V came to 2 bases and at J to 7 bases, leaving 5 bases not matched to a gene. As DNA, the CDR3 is TGTGCCAGCAGCGTCGGACTAGCGGGAGGTTATGAGCAGTACTTC. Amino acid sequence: CASSVGLAGGYEQYF.

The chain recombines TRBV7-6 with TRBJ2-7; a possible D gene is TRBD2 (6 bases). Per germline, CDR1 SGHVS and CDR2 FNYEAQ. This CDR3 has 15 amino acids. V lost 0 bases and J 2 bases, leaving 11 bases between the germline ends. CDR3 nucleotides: TGTGCCAGCAGCTTAGCTCCCGGGGGAACCTACGAGCAGTACTTC. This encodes CASSLAPGGTYEQYF. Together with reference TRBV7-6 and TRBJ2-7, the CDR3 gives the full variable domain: GAGVSQSPRYKVTKRGQDVALRCDPISGHVSLYWYRQALGQGPEFLTYFNYEAQQDKSGLPNDRFSAERPEGSISTLTIQRTEQRDSAMYRCASSLAPGGTYEQYFGPGTRLTVT.

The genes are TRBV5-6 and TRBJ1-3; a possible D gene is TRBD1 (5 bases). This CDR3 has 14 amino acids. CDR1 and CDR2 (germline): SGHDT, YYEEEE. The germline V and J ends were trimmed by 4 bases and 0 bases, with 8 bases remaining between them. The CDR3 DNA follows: TGTGCCAGCAGCGTGGGACTCTCTGGAAACACCATATATTTT. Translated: CASSVGLSGNTIYF.

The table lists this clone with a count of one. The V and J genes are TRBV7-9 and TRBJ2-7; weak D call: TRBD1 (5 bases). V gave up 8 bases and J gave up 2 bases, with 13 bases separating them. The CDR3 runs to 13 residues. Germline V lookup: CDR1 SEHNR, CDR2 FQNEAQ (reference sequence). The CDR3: CASGLGVPYEQYF. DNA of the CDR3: TGTGCCAGCGGTTTAGGGGTCCCCTACGAGCAGTACTTC.

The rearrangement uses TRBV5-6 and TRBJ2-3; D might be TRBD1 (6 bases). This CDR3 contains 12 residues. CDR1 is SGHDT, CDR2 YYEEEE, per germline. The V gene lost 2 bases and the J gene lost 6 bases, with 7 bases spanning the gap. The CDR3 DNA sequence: TGTGCCAGCAGCTTACAGGGTGATACGCAGTATTTT. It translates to CASSLQGDTQYF.

The CDR3 reads CASSERGTATNYGYTF. Here the CDR3 DNA reads TGTGCCAGCAGTGAAAGGGGGACAGCGACTAACTATGGCTACACCTTC. The chain has TRBV6-1 and TRBJ1-2; TRBD1 agrees at 7 bases. V shed 2 bases and J 0 bases; nucleotides not matched to a gene: 6. Germline V gene sequence: CDR1 MNHNS, CDR2 SASEGT. The CDR3 is 16 amino acids.

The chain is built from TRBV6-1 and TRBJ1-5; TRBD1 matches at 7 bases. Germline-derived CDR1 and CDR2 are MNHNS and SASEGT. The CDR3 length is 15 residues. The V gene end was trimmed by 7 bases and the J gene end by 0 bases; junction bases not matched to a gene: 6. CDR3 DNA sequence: TGTGCCAGCAAAGGGCAGGGGGGTAGCAATCAGCCCCAGCATTTT. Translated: CASKGQGGSNQPQHF.

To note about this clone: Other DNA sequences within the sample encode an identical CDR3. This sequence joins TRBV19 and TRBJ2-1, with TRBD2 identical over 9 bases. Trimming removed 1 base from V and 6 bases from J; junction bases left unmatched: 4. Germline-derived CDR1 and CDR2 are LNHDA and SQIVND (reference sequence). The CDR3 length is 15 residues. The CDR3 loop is CASSIGLAGVNEQFF. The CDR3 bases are TGTGCCAGTAGTATAGGGTTAGCGGGAGTCAATGAGCAGTTCTTC.

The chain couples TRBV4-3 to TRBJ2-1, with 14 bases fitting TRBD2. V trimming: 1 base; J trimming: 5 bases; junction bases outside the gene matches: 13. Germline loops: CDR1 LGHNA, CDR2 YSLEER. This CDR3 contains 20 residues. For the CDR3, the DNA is TGCGCCAGCAGCCAAGGCTGGGAACCGGGACTAGCGGGAGTCCACAATGAGCAGTTCTTC. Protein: CASSQGWEPGLAGVHNEQFF.

CDR3 in DNA: TGTGCCAGTAGTATGGTCACCGGGGAGCTGTTTTTT. As protein: CASSMVTGELFF. The chain has TRBV19 and TRBJ2-2; D ambiguous. The germline CDR1 and CDR2 sequences are LNHDA and SQIVND (reference sequence). The CDR3 runs to 12 residues. The V end lost 3 bases, the J end lost 4 bases, and 3 bases lay between the germline ends.

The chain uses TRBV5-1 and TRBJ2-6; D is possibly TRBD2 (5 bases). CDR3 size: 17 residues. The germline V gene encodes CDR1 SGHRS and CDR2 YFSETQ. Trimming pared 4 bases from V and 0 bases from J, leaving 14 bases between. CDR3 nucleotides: TGCGCCAGCAGCCGGGATAGTCCCATCTCTGGGGCCAACGTCCTGACTTTC. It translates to CASSRDSPISGANVLTF.